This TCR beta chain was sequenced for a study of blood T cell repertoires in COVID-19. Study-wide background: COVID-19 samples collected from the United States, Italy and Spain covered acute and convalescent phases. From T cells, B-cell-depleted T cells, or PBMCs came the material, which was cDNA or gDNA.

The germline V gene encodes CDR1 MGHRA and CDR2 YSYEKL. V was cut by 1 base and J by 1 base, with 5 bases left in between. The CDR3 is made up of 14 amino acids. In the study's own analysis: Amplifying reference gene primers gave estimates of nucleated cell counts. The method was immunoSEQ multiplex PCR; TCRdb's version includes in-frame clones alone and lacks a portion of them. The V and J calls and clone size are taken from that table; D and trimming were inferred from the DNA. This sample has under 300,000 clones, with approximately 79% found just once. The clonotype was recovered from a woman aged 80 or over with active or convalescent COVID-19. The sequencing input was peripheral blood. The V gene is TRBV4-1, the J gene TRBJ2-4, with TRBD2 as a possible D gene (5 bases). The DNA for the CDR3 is TGCGCCAGCAGCCAAGCGGGGGCCAAAAACATTCAGTACTTC. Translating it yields CASSQAGAKNIQYF.